These 5 T cell receptor beta chains came from one sample sequenced in a study of blood T cells in healthy people across ages. Sample-barcoded 5' priming and a J-beta primer mix drove a second PCR of about 6 to 11 cycles. TCRdb analysed the 5' RACE reads with MiXCR anew, one entry per CDR3 protein. The table has roughly 2 million distinct CDR3 sequences, around half seen once; the top ten hold less than 2.5%. What was sequenced was blood. Receptor source: a woman between 35 and 50 years old in good health.

This clonotype was counted a few times. The V gene is TRBV7-2, the J gene TRBJ2-5; D possibly corresponds to TRBD2 (6 bases). CDR3 length: 15 amino acids. Trimming took off 2 bases at V and 2 bases at J, with 12 bases between the two ends. The germline V gene encodes CDR1 SGHTA and CDR2 FQGNSA. The CDR3 nucleotides read TGTGCCAGCAGCTTACTAGCGTTTCCTCAAGAGACCCAGTACTTC. Encoded protein: CASSLLAFPQETQYF.

V is TRBV12-3 or TRBV12-4 and J is TRBJ2-7; either TRBD1 or TRBD2 may supply D (7 bases each). CDR3 size: 15 residues. V shed 1 base and J shed 4 bases, with 14 bases lying between them. The CDR3, as DNA: TGTGCCAGCAGTTTAGTCCGCGGGGGACAGTACGAGCAGTACTTC. Its protein product is CASSLVRGGQYEQYF.

The gene calls are TRBV12-3 or TRBV12-4 and TRBJ1-2; D unclear. This CDR3 has 16 amino acids. V lost 1 base to trimming and J lost 7 bases, with 19 bases between them. CDR3 nucleotides: TGTGCCAGCAGTTTAGTAGGGAGGGTTGGTTGGCGTGGCTACACCTTC. It yields the protein CASSLVGRVGWRGYTF.

The rearrangement links TRBV5-6 to TRBJ2-5; D call uncertain. Looked up from germline, CDR1 is SGHDT and CDR2 is YYEEEE. The ends were cut back, 2 bases at V and 11 bases at J, with 22 bases in the middle. This CDR3 is 15 amino acids long. CDR3: CASSFPQILRNEQYF. The CDR3 nucleotides read TGTGCCAGCAGCTTCCCGCAGATCCTACGAAATGAGCAGTACTTC. The whole variable domain, remainder taken from reference TRBV5-6 and TRBJ2-5, is DAGVTQSPTHLIKTRGQQVTLRCSPKSGHDTVSWYQQALGQGPQFIFQYYEEEERQRGNFPDRFSGHQFPNYSSELNVNALLLGDSALYLCASSFPQILRNEQYFGPGTRLLVL.

This clonotype was detected only a few times. The rearrangement joins TRBV5-1 to TRBJ2-3, with D possibly being TRBD2 (5 bases). The germline V and J ends were trimmed by 1 base and 3 bases, with 12 bases remaining between them. The CDR3 has 15 amino acids. Per germline, CDR1 SGHRS and CDR2 YFSETQ. This CDR3 reads CASSLSRVLTDTQYF. CDR3 coding DNA: TGCGCCAGCAGCTTGTCGCGGGTCTTAACAGATACGCAGTATTTT.